Listed here are 2 T cell receptor beta chains from one sample, sequenced in a study of blood T cell repertoires in COVID-19. The method was immunoSEQ multiplex PCR; TCRdb's version includes in-frame clones alone and lacks a portion of them. The sample records 100,000 or so clones, approximately 78% being singletons. Material: peripheral blood. The receptors stem from a middle-aged man with active or convalescent COVID-19.

This clone was seen a few times. The rearrangement uses TRBV12-5 and TRBJ2-5, with TRBD1 as a possible D gene (5 bases). Trimming shortened V by 0 bases and J by 4 bases, and 12 bases separated the two germline ends. This CDR3 region has 15 residues. Germline-derived CDR1 and CDR2 are LGHNT and FRNRAP. CDR3 region: CASGLVSVRGETQYF. CDR3 sequence (DNA): TGTGCTAGTGGTTTGGTAAGTGTTAGGGGAGAGACCCAGTACTTC.

As concerns this clone: This CDR3 is also generated by other DNA sequences in the sample. J is TRBJ2-7 and V is TRBV20-1; D is perhaps TRBD2 (5 bases). This CDR3 region has 11 residues. Trimming removed 4 bases at V and 5 bases at J, with 9 bases between. The germline V gene encodes CDR1 DFQATT and CDR2 SNEGSKA (reference sequence). CDR3 DNA sequence: TGCAGTGCTAAGGCGGGCCACGAGCAGTACGTC. It codes for CSAKAGHEQYV.